The following is a TCR beta chain sequence with its context. The record originates from a study of T cell changes during pregnancy in multiple sclerosis. Data came from immunoSEQ multiplex PCR; TCRdb stores just in-frame clones and leaves some out. Counted here are about 92,000 clones, roughly 91% occurring once; the ten biggest clones make up roughly 4.5%. The CDR3 extends over 15 amino acids. V was clipped by 1 base and J by 7 bases; unmatched bases: 8. Germline CDR1 KGHSH, CDR2 LQKENI. The chain couples TRBV18 to TRBJ2-7; 9 bases agree with TRBD1. The sequences come from peripheral blood, collected in the first trimester of pregnancy. The TCR originated in a female donor with multiple sclerosis, enrolled in a pregnancy study. The CDR3 loop reads CASSPRTGVLEEQYF. DNA for the CDR3: TGTGCCAGCTCACCACGGACAGGGGTTTTGGAGGAGCAGTACTTC.